This TCR beta chain was captured in a study of blood T cells in healthy people across ages. Germline CDR1 and CDR2: SEHNR and FQNEAQ (reference sequence). The CDR3 sequence is 14 residues long. Per sample, a minimum of 6.5 million PBMCs were isolated. This clonotype was observed a few times. PCR was performed a second time for roughly 6 to 12 cycles using a sample-barcoded 5' primer and a J-beta primer mix. The study obtained at least 3 million CDR3-containing paired-end reads from every sample. TCRdb recomputed calls from the 5' RACE reads with MiXCR, one row per CDR3 protein. Seen here are 550,000 to 600,000 distinct CDR3 sequences, around 48% observed once, and the top ten hold 20% to 25%.

The rearrangement uses TRBV7-9 and TRBJ2-5, with TRBD2 identical over 8 bases. The DNA end lines up better with TRBJ2-7; the J call may be wrong. This clonotype was sampled from a man older than 75 in good health. The sample comprised blood. The CDR3 loop is CASSVPGGPGEQYF. CDR3 DNA: TGTGCCAGCAGCGTCCCGGGAGGGCCGGGCGAGCAGTACTTC.